These 31 T cell receptor beta chains originate from one sample sequenced in a study of T-cell reconstitution after alpha-beta-depleted transplantation in children. Construction of the TCRbeta library involved unique molecular identifiers. MiXCR, run by TCRdb on the PCR reads, gives a single entry per CDR3 protein. In the table there are roughly 500,000 distinct CDR3 sequences, about 33% of which are singletons. The input for sequencing was PBMCs from the stem cell graft donor, taken from the stem cell graft. The receptors shown here come from a human donor who donated a stem cell graft to a child with aplastic anemia.

The chain combines TRBV29-1 with TRBJ2-3, with TRBD1 matching over 9 bases. CDR1 and CDR2 from the germline V gene are SQVTM and ANQGSEA. This CDR3 has 14 amino acids. J gave up 6 bases and V 4 bases, and 8 bases lay outside the gene matches. Here the CDR3 reads CSVVDRGYPDTQYF. The CDR3 coding sequence is TGCAGCGTTGTGGACAGGGGCTATCCTGATACGCAGTATTTT.

The chain recombines TRBV20-1 with TRBJ2-7; 9 bases match TRBD1. This CDR3 has 16 residues. Looked up from germline, CDR1 is DFQATT and CDR2 is SNEGSKA (reference sequence). Germline trimming cut 8 bases from V and 10 bases from J; bases unmatched to any gene: 24. CDR3 amino acids: CSTPDTGQGRLNPQYF. The CDR3 nucleotides are TGCAGTACCCCAGACACCGGACAGGGGCGCCTTAACCCCCAGTACTTC.

The table lists this clonotype with a few counts. This chain joins TRBV12-3 or TRBV12-4 and TRBJ1-5; perhaps TRBD1 as D (5 bases). This CDR3 is built from 16 residues. Trimming pared 7 bases from V and 7 bases from J, leaving 23 bases between. The DNA for the CDR3 is TGTGCCAGCAAGCCCTCCATGAGCGGGGCAGGACAGCCCCAGCATTTT. The encoded protein is CASKPSMSGAGQPQHF.

The CDR3 nucleotides are TGTGCCAGCAGCTCCTTGGTGGACAGGGGGCTAGGAAACACCATATATTTT. It codes for CASSSLVDRGLGNTIYF. V and J are TRBV7-2 and TRBJ1-3; 11 bases fit TRBD1. CDR1 SGHTA and CDR2 FQGNSA come from the germline V gene. J gave up 4 bases and V 4 bases, and 9 bases lay outside the gene matches. The CDR3 is 17 amino acids.

In its sample, this clonotype was seen many times. The chain employs TRBV6-2 or TRBV6-3 and TRBJ2-3; 10 bases match TRBD2. Trimming at V came to 5 bases and at J to 4 bases, leaving 3 bases not matched to a gene. The CDR3 contains 14 residues. Germline values: CDR1 MNHEY, CDR2 SVGEGT. Written as DNA, the CDR3 is TGTGCCAGCAGTAGCGGGAGGGAATCAGATACGCAGTATTTT. Translating gives CASSSGRESDTQYF.

J is TRBJ2-7 and V is TRBV7-2; D unresolved. Germline V gives CDR1 SGHTA, CDR2 FQGNSA. This CDR3 is built from 14 residues. Trimming stripped 1 base from V and 3 bases from J, with 10 bases between. The CDR3 here is CASSLGLWYYEQYV. The DNA for the CDR3 is TGTGCCAGCAGCTTAGGGCTGTGGTACTACGAGCAGTACGTC.

This clonotype was recorded a few times. The chain carries TRBV4-3 and TRBJ1-2; D remains ambiguous. The germline V gene has CDR1 LGHNA and CDR2 YSLEER. Deletions cut 0 bases from V and 4 bases from J, with 12 bases between. The CDR3 totals 15 residues. The DNA for the CDR3 is TGCGCCAGCAGCCAAGATTCGGCCAGATCCTATGGCTACACCTTC. Translating gives CASSQDSARSYGYTF.

CDR3 bases: TGTGCCAGCAGCTTCCCCCATCAGCCCCAGCATTTT. Amino acid sequence: CASSFPHQPQHF. This sequence joins TRBV7-9 and TRBJ1-5; D uncertain. Germline V gene sequence: CDR1 SEHNR, CDR2 FQNEAQ (reference sequence). This CDR3 spans 12 amino acids. V was pared by 3 bases and J by 5 bases, with 5 bases between.

V is TRBV30 and J is TRBJ2-7; TRBD2 agrees at 7 bases. Germline CDR1 GTSNPN, CDR2 SVGIG (reference sequence). The CDR3 spans 18 residues. Germline trimming cut 1 base from V and 3 bases from J; bases unmatched to any gene: 18. CDR3 DNA sequence: TGTGCCTGGAGTGCGCCTAACGGGTGGGGCGGGAGTTACTACGAGCAGTACTTC. Translating it yields CAWSAPNGWGGSYYEQYF.

The chain recombines TRBV4-3 with TRBJ2-6; 9 bases align to TRBD2. V lost 0 bases, J lost 2 bases, and 11 bases stayed unmatched. Germline V gene lookup returns CDR1 LGHNA and CDR2 YSLEER. CDR3 length: 20 amino acids. The CDR3 spells CASSQDPRGAGGTGANVLTF. The DNA for the CDR3 is TGCGCCAGCAGCCAAGATCCCAGGGGAGCGGGAGGTACTGGGGCCAACGTCCTGACTTTC.

This clonotype was recorded only once. This chain joins TRBV18 and TRBJ2-1; unclear D gene. V lost 5 bases and J lost 1, with 9 bases in between. The CDR3 consists of 14 residues. Germline lookup yields CDR1 KGHSH and CDR2 LQKENI. CDR3 in amino acids: CASSIQHSYNEQFF. CDR3 DNA sequence: TGTGCCAGCTCAATCCAACATTCCTACAATGAGCAGTTCTTC.

This chain connects TRBV5-1 to TRBJ2-2; 9 positions agree with TRBD2. V dropped 5 bases and J dropped 4; count of bases not matched to a gene: 6. CDR3 length: 15 amino acids. Germline loops: CDR1 SGHRS, CDR2 YFSETQ. The CDR3, as DNA: TGCGCCAGCAGGCGGGAGGGGGCGAGCACCGGGGAGCTGTTTTTT. Protein sequence: CASRREGASTGELFF. Full variable domain (remainder filled in from reference TRBV5-1 and TRBJ2-2): KAGVTQTPRYLIKTRGQQVTLSCSPISGHRSVSWYQQTPGQGLQFLFEYFSETQRNKGNFPGRFSGRQFSNSRSEMNVSTLELGDSALYLCASRREGASTGELFFGEGSRLTVL.

This clonotype was seen only a few times. The gene calls are TRBV7-6 and TRBJ2-3; the D gene is possibly TRBD2 (5 bases). The CDR3 runs 14 residues. Germline CDR1 reads SGHVS; CDR2 reads FNYEAQ. V lost 4 bases and J 7 bases, leaving 15 bases between the germline ends. CDR3 sequence (DNA): TGTGCCAGCAGCTCCCGGACTGGTGGGAATACGCAGTATTTT. Its protein is CASSSRTGGNTQYF.

This clonotype was counted only a few times. J is TRBJ1-1 and V is TRBV27, with D possibly being TRBD1 (6 bases). The CDR3 consists of 14 residues. V was clipped by 8 bases and J by 4 bases, with 17 bases between them. The germline V gene encodes CDR1 MNHEY and CDR2 SMNVEV (reference sequence). CDR3 DNA sequence: TGTGCCAGCTACTCCGGGGGGCTGGGCACTGAAGCTTTCTTT. Protein product: CASYSGGLGTEAFF.

The chain uses TRBV5-1 and TRBJ2-1, with TRBD2 matching 11 bases. The CDR3 loop spans 17 amino acids. The V gene end was trimmed by 3 bases and the J gene end by 5 bases; junction bases not matched to a gene: 10. Germline V lookup: CDR1 SGHRS, CDR2 YFSETQ. The CDR3 DNA reads as TGCGCCAGCAGCTCAAGAACCGGGACTAGCGGAAACAATGAGCAGTTCTTC. It is translated as CASSSRTGTSGNNEQFF.

The sample holds a few counts of this clonotype. The chain carries TRBV5-6 and TRBJ2-7; 9 bases fit TRBD1. Per germline, CDR1 SGHDT and CDR2 YYEEEE. Germline trimming cut 2 bases from V and 5 bases from J; bases unmatched to any gene: 8. The CDR3 length is 15 residues. The CDR3 is CASSFATGGIDEQYV. The DNA of the CDR3 is TGTGCCAGCAGCTTCGCAACAGGGGGCATCGACGAGCAGTACGTC.

The rearrangement joins TRBV12-3 or TRBV12-4 to TRBJ1-1, with D tentatively TRBD1 (5 bases). This CDR3 has 16 residues. Trimming cost V 3 bases and J 4 bases, with 18 bases left between them. The CDR3 coding sequence is TGTGCCAGCAGTTTCATCCAGGGTATAAGTAGCACTGAAGCTTTCTTT. Protein sequence: CASSFIQGISSTEAFF.

The chain has TRBV19 and TRBJ1-2, with TRBD1 as a possible D gene (5 bases). Per the germline V gene, CDR1 is LNHDA and CDR2 is SQIVND (reference sequence). V was shortened by 5 bases and J by 7 bases, with 11 bases between the two germline ends. The CDR3 contains 12 residues. The CDR3 loop is CASSPRDFGYTF. CDR3 nucleotide sequence: TGTGCCAGTAGTCCTCGGGACTTTGGCTACACCTTC.

The J gene is TRBJ1-1, the V gene TRBV29-1, with D possibly matching TRBD1 (5 bases). Germline V gives CDR1 SQVTM, CDR2 ANQGSEA. This CDR3 contains 13 residues. With 6 bases removed from V and 1 base from J, the gap between germline ends came to 12 bases. The CDR3 spells CSVRDGGNTEAFF. Written as DNA, the CDR3 is TGCAGCGTCCGGGACGGAGGGAACACTGAAGCTTTCTTT.

The chain couples TRBV6-2 or TRBV6-3 to TRBJ1-1, with D hard to call. The germline V and J ends were trimmed by 2 bases and 6 bases, with 7 bases remaining between them. Germline assignment: CDR1 MNHEY and CDR2 SVGEGT. The CDR3 totals 12 residues. CDR3 protein: CASSYLGAEAFF. The CDR3 coding sequence is TGTGCCAGCAGTTACCTCGGGGCTGAAGCTTTCTTT.

The table lists this clonotype with a few counts. The rearrangement uses TRBV5-5 and TRBJ2-1, with a possible D match to TRBD2 (6 bases). Germline CDR1 reads SGHKS; CDR2 reads YYEKEE (reference sequence). The CDR3 is made up of 18 amino acids. The ends were cut back, 1 base at V and 2 bases at J, with 19 bases in the middle. CDR3 region: CASSLRKGGGRPYNEQFF. CDR3 nucleotides: TGTGCCAGCAGCTTGAGAAAGGGAGGCGGCCGGCCCTACAATGAGCAGTTCTTC.

The rearrangement uses TRBV11-2 and TRBJ2-2; 10 bases map to TRBD1. CDR1 and CDR2 (germline): SGHAT, FQNNGV. This CDR3 comprises 16 residues. The V and J ends lost 3 bases and 5 bases, in that order; junction bases with no gene match: 6. CDR3 in amino acids: CASSFPDRGQTGELFF. CDR3 coding DNA: TGTGCCAGCAGCTTCCCCGACAGGGGGCAGACCGGGGAGCTGTTTTTT.

Here the CDR3 DNA reads TGCGCCAGCAGCTTGGCCGGACGGACCACAGATACGCAGTATTTT. Its protein product is CASSLAGRTTDTQYF. The chain carries TRBV5-1 and TRBJ2-3; no firm D call. This CDR3 has 15 residues. V was trimmed by 0 bases and J by 2 bases, leaving 10 bases between them. Germline V gene lookup returns CDR1 SGHRS and CDR2 YFSETQ.

The chain employs TRBV6-5 and TRBJ2-1, with 8 bases that match TRBD2. The CDR3 is made up of 18 amino acids. Trimming at V came to 4 bases and at J to 0 bases, leaving 11 bases not matched to a gene. The germline V gene encodes CDR1 MNHEY and CDR2 SVGAGI. The CDR3 spells CASSSFRRAGVSYNEQFF. DNA for the CDR3: TGTGCCAGCAGTTCCTTCAGAAGAGCGGGAGTCTCCTACAATGAGCAGTTCTTC.

This clonotype has a handful of counts. The chain recombines TRBV4-1 with TRBJ2-1; 7 bases map to TRBD2. This CDR3 has 18 amino acids. Germline V gene sequence: CDR1 MGHRA, CDR2 YSYEKL. The V segment lost 1 base and the J segment 4 bases; nucleotides outside the gene matches: 13. Here the CDR3 reads CASSQGPHRGSQYNEQFF. The DNA for the CDR3 is TGCGCCAGCAGCCAAGGTCCTCACCGCGGGAGCCAATACAATGAGCAGTTCTTC.

This chain uses TRBV29-1 with TRBJ1-2; D ambiguous. The CDR3 is 10 residues long. V shed 3 bases and J shed 4 bases, with 3 bases lying between them. From germline, CDR1 is SQVTM and CDR2 ANQGSEA. The CDR3 DNA follows: TGCAGCGTTGACGTCTATGGCTACACCTTC. Protein product: CSVDVYGYTF.

The V gene is TRBV20-1, the J gene TRBJ2-7, with D perhaps matching TRBD1 or TRBD2 (5 bases each). CDR1 DFQATT and CDR2 SNEGSKA come from the germline V gene (reference sequence). The germline V and J ends were trimmed by 3 bases and 6 bases, with 12 bases remaining between them. The CDR3 spans 12 residues. The CDR3 coding sequence is TGCAGTGCTAGTGCCGGGGCGGTCGAGCAGTACGTC. Protein sequence: CSASAGAVEQYV.

This clonotype was observed a handful of times. This rearrangement joins TRBV20-1 to TRBJ2-1; D may be TRBD2 (6 bases). This CDR3 spans 15 amino acids. Germline V gene sequence: CDR1 DFQATT, CDR2 SNEGSKA (reference sequence). The CDR3 here is CSAGTVERSYNEQFF. The CDR3 DNA is TGCAGCGCGGGGACCGTTGAAAGATCCTACAATGAGCAGTTCTTC.

This clonotype was recorded a few times. In DNA, the CDR3 is TGCGCCAGCAGTGAGGACAGGGGCAACTACGAGCAGTACTTC. Translating it yields CASSEDRGNYEQYF. V gene TRBV10-1 combines with J gene TRBJ2-7, with TRBD1 matching 8 bases. V lost 2 bases to trimming and J lost 3 bases; unmatched junction nucleotides: 3. The CDR3 is 14 residues long. Germline V lookup: CDR1 WNHNN, CDR2 SYGVQD (reference sequence).

The chain uses TRBV20-1 and TRBJ1-4, with 8 bases fitting TRBD1. After removal of 3 bases from V and 8 bases from J, the junction contained 5 bases not matched to a gene. This CDR3 comprises 13 residues. The germline V gene encodes CDR1 DFQATT and CDR2 SNEGSKA (reference sequence). CDR3 region: CSASGTGPEKLFF. In DNA form, the CDR3 reads TGCAGTGCTAGCGGGACAGGTCCCGAAAAACTGTTTTTT.

This clonotype was detected only a few times. The chain uses TRBV24-1 and TRBJ2-1; the D is unclear. With 0 bases removed from V and 6 bases from J, the gap between germline ends came to 8 bases. Germline values: CDR1 KGHDR, CDR2 SFDVKD. This CDR3 comprises 14 residues. CDR3 DNA: TGTGCCACCAGTGATTTGGACCAGCGCAATGAGCAGTTCTTC. It specifies CATSDLDQRNEQFF.